This TCR beta chain was captured in a study of regulatory T cells in long-lasting Graves disease. Whole-study results and caveats: Newly diagnosed Graves' patients exceeded persistent ones in TCR diversity.

CDR1 and CDR2 from the germline V gene are MNHEY and SVGEGT. CDR3 length: 12 residues. The ends were cut back, 2 bases at V and 5 bases at J, with 3 bases in the middle. Time point described: newly diagnosed GD, antithyroid drugs for less than 3 months. Making the TCR library involved RNA that had been extracted from PBMCs. iRepertoire HTBI primers and Arm-PCR of CDR3 regions built TCR beta libraries. One entry per CDR3 protein, called by TCRdb with MiXCR from the multiplex PCR reads. The repertoire holds over 200,000 distinct CDR3 sequences, with 18% as singletons. This clonotype was found many times. Antigen unknown. The same specimen was also included in a second study, on T cells in Graves' hyperthyroidism and ophthalmopathy.

The TCR comes from a woman aged 25 to 45 with Graves disease. The input for sequencing was peripheral blood mononuclear cells (PBMCs), taken at new diagnosis, from a patient treated with antithyroid drugs. The chain links TRBV6-2 or TRBV6-3 to TRBJ2-2; D ambiguous. The CDR3, as DNA: TGTGCCAGCAGTTACCGTACCGGGGAGCTGTTTTTT. Translation gives CASSYRTGELFF.